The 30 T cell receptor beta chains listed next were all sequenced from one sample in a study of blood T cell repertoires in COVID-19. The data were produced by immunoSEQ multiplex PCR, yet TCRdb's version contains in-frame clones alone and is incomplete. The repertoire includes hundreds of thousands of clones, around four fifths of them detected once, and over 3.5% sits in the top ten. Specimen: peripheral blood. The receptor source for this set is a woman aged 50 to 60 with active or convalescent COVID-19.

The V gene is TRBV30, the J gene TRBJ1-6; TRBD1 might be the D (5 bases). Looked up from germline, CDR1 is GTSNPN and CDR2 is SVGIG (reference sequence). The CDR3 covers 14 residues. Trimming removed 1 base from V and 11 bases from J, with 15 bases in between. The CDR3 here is CAWSGGGMVAPLHF. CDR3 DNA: TGTGCCTGGAGTGGCGGGGGAATGGTGGCACCCCTCCACTTT.

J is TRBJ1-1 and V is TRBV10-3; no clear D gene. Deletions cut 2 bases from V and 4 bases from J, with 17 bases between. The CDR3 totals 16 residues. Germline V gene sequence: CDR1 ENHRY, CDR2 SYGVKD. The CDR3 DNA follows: TGTGCCATCAGTGAGGCCCTGTTGACGCGGAGCACTGAAGCTTTCTTT. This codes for CAISEALLTRSTEAFF.

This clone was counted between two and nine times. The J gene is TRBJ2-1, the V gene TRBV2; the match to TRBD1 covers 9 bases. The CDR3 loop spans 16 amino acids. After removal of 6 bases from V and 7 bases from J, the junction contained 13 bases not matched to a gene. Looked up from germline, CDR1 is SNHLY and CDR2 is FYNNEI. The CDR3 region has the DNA TGTGCCAGCAGCCCACCGGGACAGGGCTCCTTGAATGAGCAGTTCTTC. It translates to CASSPPGQGSLNEQFF.

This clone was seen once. CDR3 sequence reads: CASSMDRDQPQHF. In DNA form, the CDR3 reads TGTGCCAGTAGTATGGACAGAGATCAGCCCCAGCATTTT. The chain has TRBV19 and TRBJ1-5, with a weak D call TRBD1 (6 bases). Germline V gives CDR1 LNHDA, CDR2 SQIVND (reference sequence). This CDR3 is built from 13 residues. Trimming pared 3 bases from V and 5 bases from J, leaving 8 bases between.

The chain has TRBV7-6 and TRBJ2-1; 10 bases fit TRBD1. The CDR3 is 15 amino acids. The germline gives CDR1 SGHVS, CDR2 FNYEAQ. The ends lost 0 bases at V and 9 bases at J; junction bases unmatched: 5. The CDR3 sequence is CASSLAGQGFFEQFF. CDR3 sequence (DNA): TGTGCCAGCAGCTTAGCGGGACAGGGGTTCTTTGAGCAGTTCTTC. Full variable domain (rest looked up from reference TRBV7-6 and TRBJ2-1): GAGVSQSPRYKVTKRGQDVALRCDPISGHVSLYWYRQALGQGPEFLTYFNYEAQQDKSGLPNDRFSAERPEGSISTLTIQRTEQRDSAMYRCASSLAGQGFFEQFFGPGTRLTVL.

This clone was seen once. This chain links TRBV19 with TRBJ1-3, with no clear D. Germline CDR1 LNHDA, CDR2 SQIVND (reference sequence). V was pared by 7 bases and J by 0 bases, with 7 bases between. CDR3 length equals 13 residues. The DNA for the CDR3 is TGTGCCAGTAAGCATAACTCTGGAAACACCATATATTTT. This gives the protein CASKHNSGNTIYF.

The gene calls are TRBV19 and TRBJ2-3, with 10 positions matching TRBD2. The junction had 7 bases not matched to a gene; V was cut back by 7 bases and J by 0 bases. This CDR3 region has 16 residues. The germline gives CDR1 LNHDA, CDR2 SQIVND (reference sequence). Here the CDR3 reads CASKRLAGTSTDTQYF. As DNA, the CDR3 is TGTGCCAGTAAGCGACTAGCGGGTACTAGCACAGATACGCAGTATTTT.

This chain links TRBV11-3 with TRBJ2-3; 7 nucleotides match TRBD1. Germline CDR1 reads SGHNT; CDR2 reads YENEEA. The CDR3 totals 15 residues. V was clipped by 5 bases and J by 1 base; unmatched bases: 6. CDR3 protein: CASSRGTGGTDTQYF. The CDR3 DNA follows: TGTGCCAGCAGCCGCGGAACAGGGGGCACAGATACGCAGTATTTT.

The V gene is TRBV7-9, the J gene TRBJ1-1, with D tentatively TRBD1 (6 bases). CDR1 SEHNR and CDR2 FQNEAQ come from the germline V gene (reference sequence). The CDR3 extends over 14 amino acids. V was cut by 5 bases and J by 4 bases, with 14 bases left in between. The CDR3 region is CASSRGGGGTEAFF. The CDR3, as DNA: TGTGCCAGCAGCCGCGGGGGGGGCGGCACTGAAGCTTTCTTT.

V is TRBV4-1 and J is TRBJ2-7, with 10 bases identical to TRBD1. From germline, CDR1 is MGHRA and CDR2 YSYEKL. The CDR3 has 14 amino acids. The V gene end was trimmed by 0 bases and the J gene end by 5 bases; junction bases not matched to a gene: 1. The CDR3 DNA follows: TGCGCCAGCAGCCAAGACGGGACAGGGGACGAGCAGTACTTC. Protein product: CASSQDGTGDEQYF.

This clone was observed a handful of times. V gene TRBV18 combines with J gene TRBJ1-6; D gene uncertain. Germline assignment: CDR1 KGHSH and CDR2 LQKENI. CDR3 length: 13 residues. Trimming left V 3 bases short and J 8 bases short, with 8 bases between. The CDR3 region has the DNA TGTGCCAGCTCACCGGAGGGTCATTCACCCCTCCACTTT. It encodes CASSPEGHSPLHF. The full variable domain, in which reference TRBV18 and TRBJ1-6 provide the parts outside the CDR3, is NAGVMQNPRHLVRRRGQEARLRCSPMKGHSHVYWYRQLPEEGLKFMVYLQKENIIDESGMPKERFSAEFPKEGPSILRIQQVVRGDSAAYFCASSPEGHSPLHFGNGTRLTVT.

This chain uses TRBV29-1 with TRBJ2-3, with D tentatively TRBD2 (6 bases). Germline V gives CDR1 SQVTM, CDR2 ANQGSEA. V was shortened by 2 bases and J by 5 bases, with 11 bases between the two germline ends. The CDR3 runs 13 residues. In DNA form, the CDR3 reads TGCAGCGTTGAATTGCGGGATGAAGATACGCAGTATTTT. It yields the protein CSVELRDEDTQYF.

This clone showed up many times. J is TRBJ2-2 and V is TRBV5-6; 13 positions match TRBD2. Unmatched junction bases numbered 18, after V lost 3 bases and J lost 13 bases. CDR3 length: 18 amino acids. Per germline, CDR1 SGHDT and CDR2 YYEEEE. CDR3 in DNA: TGTGCCAGCAGCTCGACCGACAGGGGAGGGGGACTAGCGGGAAGGCTGTTTTTT. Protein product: CASSSTDRGGGLAGRLFF.

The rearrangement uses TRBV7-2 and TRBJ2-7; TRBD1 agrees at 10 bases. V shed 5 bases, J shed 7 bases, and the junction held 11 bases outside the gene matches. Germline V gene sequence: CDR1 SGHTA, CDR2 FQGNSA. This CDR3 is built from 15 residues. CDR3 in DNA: TGTGCCAGCAGCGATGGGACAGGGGCCCTACGGGAGCAGTACTTC. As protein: CASSDGTGALREQYF. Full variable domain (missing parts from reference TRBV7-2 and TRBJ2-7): GAGVSQSPSNKVTEKGKDVELRCDPISGHTALYWYRQSLGQGLEFLIYFQGNSAPDKSGLPSDRFSAERTGGSVSTLTIQRTQQEDSAVYLCASSDGTGALREQYFGPGTRLTVT.

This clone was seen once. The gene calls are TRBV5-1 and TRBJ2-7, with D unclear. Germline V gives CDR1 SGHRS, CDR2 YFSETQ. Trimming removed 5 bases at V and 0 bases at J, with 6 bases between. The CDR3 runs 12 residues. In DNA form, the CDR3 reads TGCGCCAGCAGACTGAGCTCCTACGAGCAGTACTTC. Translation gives CASRLSSYEQYF.

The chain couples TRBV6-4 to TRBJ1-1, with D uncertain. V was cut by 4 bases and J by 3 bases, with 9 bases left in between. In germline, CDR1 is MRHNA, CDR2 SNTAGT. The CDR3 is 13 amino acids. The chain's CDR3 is CASSVRPDTEAFF. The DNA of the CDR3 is TGTGCCAGCAGTGTCCGCCCAGACACTGAAGCTTTCTTT.

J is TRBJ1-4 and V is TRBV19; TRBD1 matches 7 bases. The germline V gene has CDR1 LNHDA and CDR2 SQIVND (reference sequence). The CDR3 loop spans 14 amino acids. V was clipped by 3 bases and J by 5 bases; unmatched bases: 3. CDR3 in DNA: TGTGCCAGTAGTATCCAGGGGGTGAATGAAAAACTGTTTTTT. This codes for CASSIQGVNEKLFF.

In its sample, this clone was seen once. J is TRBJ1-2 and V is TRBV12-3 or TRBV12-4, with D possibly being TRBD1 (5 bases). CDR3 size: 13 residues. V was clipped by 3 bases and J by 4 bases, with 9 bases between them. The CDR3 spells CASSFQGIYGYTF. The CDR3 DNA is TGTGCCAGCAGTTTTCAGGGTATCTATGGCTACACCTTC.

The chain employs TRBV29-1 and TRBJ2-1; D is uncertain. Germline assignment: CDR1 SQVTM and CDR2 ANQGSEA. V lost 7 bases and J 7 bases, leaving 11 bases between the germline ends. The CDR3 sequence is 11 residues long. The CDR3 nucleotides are TGCAGCGCGACAAAGATGAATGAGCAGTTCTTC. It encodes CSATKMNEQFF.

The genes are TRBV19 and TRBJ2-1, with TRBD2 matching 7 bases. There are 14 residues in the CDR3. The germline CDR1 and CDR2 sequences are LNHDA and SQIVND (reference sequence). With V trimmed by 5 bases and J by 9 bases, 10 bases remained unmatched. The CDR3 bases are TGTGCCAGTAGTCCCCGACTAGCCCTTCGTGAGCAGTTCTTC. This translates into CASSPRLALREQFF.

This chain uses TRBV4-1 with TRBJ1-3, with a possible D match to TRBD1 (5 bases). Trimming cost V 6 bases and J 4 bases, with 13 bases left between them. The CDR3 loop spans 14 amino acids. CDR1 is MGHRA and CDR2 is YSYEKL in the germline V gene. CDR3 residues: CASSVRVSGNTIYF. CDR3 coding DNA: TGCGCCAGCAGTGTCAGGGTTTCGGGAAACACCATATATTTT.

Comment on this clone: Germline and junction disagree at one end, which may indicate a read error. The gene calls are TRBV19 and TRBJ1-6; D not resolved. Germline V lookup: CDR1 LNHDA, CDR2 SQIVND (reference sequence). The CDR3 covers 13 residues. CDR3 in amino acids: CASIQDYYSPLHF. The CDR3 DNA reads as TGTGCCAGTATCCAGGACTATTATTCACCCCTCCACTTT.

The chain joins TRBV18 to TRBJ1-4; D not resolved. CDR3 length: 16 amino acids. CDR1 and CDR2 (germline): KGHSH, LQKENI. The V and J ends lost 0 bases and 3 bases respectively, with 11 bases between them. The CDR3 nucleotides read TGTGCCAGCTCACCACCTAGCCTCGGAGCTAATGAAAAACTGTTTTTT. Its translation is CASSPPSLGANEKLFF.

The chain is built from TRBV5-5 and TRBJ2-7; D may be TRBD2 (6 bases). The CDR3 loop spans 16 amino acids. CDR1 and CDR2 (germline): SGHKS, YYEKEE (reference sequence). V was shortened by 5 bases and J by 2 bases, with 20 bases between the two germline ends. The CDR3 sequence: CASSATASVFTYEQYF. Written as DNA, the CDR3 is TGTGCCAGCAGTGCCACCGCTAGCGTTTTCACCTACGAGCAGTACTTC.

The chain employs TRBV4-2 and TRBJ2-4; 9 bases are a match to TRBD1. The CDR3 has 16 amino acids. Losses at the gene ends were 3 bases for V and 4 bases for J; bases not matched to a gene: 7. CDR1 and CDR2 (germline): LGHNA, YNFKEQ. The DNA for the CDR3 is TGTGCCAGCAGCCAGGGTGACAGGGGGGGGAAAAACATTCAGTACTTC. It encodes CASSQGDRGGKNIQYF.

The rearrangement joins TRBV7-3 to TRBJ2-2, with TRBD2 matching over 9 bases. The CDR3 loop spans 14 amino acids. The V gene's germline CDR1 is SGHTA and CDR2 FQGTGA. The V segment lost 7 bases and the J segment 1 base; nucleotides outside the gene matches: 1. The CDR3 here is CASTSGKNTGELFF. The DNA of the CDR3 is TGTGCCAGCACTAGCGGGAAGAACACCGGGGAGCTGTTTTTT.

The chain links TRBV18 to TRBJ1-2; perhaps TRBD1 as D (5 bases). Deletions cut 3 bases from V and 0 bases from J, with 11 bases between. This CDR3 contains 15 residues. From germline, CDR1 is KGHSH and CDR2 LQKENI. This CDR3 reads CASSPRDRTNYGYTF. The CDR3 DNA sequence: TGTGCCAGCTCACCGCGCGACAGAACTAACTATGGCTACACCTTC.

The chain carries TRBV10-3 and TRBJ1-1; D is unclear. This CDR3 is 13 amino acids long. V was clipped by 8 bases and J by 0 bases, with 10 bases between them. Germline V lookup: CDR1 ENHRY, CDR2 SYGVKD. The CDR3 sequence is CAIRGKMNTEAFF. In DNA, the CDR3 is TGTGCCATCCGGGGTAAGATGAACACTGAAGCTTTCTTT.

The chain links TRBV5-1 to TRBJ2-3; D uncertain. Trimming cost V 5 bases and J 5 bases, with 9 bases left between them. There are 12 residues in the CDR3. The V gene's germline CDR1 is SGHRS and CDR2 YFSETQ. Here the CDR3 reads CASRGTGDTQYF. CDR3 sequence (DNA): TGCGCCAGCAGAGGAACGGGAGATACGCAGTATTTT.

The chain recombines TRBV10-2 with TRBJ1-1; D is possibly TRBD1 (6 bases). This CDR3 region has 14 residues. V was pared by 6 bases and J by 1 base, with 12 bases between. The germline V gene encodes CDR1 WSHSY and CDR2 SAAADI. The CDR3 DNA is TGCGCCAGCAGGGCGAGACAGGCGAACACTGAAGCTTTCTTT. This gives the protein CASRARQANTEAFF.